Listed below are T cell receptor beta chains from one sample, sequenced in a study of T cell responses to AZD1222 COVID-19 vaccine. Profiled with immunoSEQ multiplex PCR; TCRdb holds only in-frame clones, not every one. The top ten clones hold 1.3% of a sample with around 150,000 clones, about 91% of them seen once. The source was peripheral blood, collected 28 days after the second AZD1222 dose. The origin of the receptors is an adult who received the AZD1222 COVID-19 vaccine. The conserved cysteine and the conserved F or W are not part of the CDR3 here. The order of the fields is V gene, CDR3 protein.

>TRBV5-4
ASTVAGGNTGELF
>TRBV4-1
ASSQPPQGSYEQY
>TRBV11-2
ASSPPGGATEAF
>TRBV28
ASSPTASGYT
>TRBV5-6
ASSRLRGWKLF
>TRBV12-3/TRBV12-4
ASSQGQGGYT
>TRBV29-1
TGQGDGYGYT
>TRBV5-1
ASSLVPRANYNEQF
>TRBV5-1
ASSRTGVYEQY
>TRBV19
ASSRTTSGRFSNEQY
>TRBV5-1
ASSVTGGETEAF
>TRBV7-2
ASSLGTGPYGYT
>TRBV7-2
ASTRRGTDTQY
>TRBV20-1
SASRTGGNYGYT
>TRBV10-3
AISEIGTLH
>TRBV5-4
ASSIGTSGTYNEQF
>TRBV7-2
ASSRIGDREAF